Below, 27 T cell receptor beta chains from the same sample are listed, as sequenced in a study of blood T cell repertoires in COVID-19. Generated by immunoSEQ multiplex PCR, the TCRdb table keeps only in-frame clones and is missing some. The top ten hold 4.8% of the sample, which has approximately 74,000 clones, approximately 90% seen once. Sequenced input: peripheral blood. The origin of the receptors is a woman aged 55-75 years with active COVID-19.

This chain connects TRBV5-1 to TRBJ1-2; no clear D. V lost 4 bases, J lost 2 bases, and 9 bases lay in between. The CDR3 consists of 13 residues. CDR1 and CDR2 from the germline V gene are SGHRS and YFSETQ. DNA of the CDR3: TGCGCCAGCAGCATCGACGGGAACTATGGCTACACCTTC. Encoded protein: CASSIDGNYGYTF.

The V and J genes are TRBV3-1 (or the pseudogene TRBV3-2) and TRBJ2-4; D possibly corresponds to TRBD1 (5 bases). Trimming stripped 1 base from V and 3 bases from J, with 10 bases between. The CDR3 covers 15 residues. CDR1 is LGHDT and CDR2 is YNNKEL in the germline V gene (reference sequence). CDR3 residues: CASSQGGSSKNIQYF. In nucleotides, the CDR3 is TGTGCCAGCAGCCAAGGGGGCAGCAGCAAAAACATTCAGTACTTC.

The rearrangement uses TRBV9 and TRBJ1-6; unclear D gene. V was shortened by 3 bases and J by 6 bases, with 4 bases between the two germline ends. This CDR3 contains 12 residues. The V gene's germline CDR1 is SGDLS and CDR2 YYNGEE. CDR3: CASSGLNSPLHF. CDR3 DNA sequence: TGTGCCAGCAGCGGTCTTAATTCACCCCTCCACTTT.

V gene TRBV11-2 combines with J gene TRBJ1-1; TRBD1 matches 10 bases. Losses at the gene ends were 1 base for V and 5 bases for J; bases not matched to a gene: 7. Per the germline V gene, CDR1 is SGHAT and CDR2 is FQNNGV. CDR3 length equals 16 residues. CDR3 protein: CASSLAGGTGVTEAFF. In DNA, the CDR3 is TGTGCCAGCAGCTTAGCCGGTGGGACAGGGGTGACTGAAGCTTTCTTT.

The rearrangement uses TRBV6-6 and TRBJ2-3; D is possibly TRBD2 (6 bases). The CDR3 contains 13 residues. V was clipped by 5 bases and J by 5 bases, with 11 bases between them. Germline V gives CDR1 MNHNY, CDR2 SVGAGI (reference sequence). In DNA, the CDR3 is TGTGCCAGCAGTGGTACTAGCCTAGATACGCAGTATTTT. Protein sequence: CASSGTSLDTQYF.

V and J are TRBV29-1 and TRBJ1-1, with D unresolved. The germline gives CDR1 SQVTM, CDR2 ANQGSEA. This CDR3 region has 13 residues. Trimming shortened V by 4 bases and J by 4 bases, and 13 bases separated the two germline ends. CDR3 nucleotide sequence: TGCAGCGTTGGGGTGGGCGTGAGCACTGAAGCTTTCTTT. This translates into CSVGVGVSTEAFF.

This chain uses TRBV18 with TRBJ1-1; D ambiguous. In germline, CDR1 is KGHSH, CDR2 LQKENI. The CDR3 is 14 residues long. V shed 2 bases and J shed 1 base, with 8 bases lying between them. CDR3 sequence reads: CASSPKQTNTEAFF. The CDR3 nucleotides read TGTGCCAGCTCACCAAAACAGACGAACACTGAAGCTTTCTTT.

The rearrangement uses TRBV30 and TRBJ1-3; 8 nucleotides line up with TRBD1. From germline, CDR1 is GTSNPN and CDR2 SVGIG (reference sequence). V shed 7 bases and J 2 bases; nucleotides not matched to a gene: 4. There are 13 residues in the CDR3. The CDR3 reads CAYKQGAGNTIYF. In nucleotides, the CDR3 is TGTGCCTACAAACAGGGGGCTGGAAACACCATATATTTT.

This sequence joins TRBV9 and TRBJ2-4, with 7 nucleotides matching TRBD2. Germline-derived CDR1 and CDR2 are SGDLS and YYNGEE. This CDR3 comprises 12 residues. The J segment lost 9 bases and the V segment lost 0 bases, leaving 0 bases of the junction unmatched. The CDR3 DNA reads TGTGCCAGCAGCGTAGGCGGGGGCATTCAGTACTTC. Its protein product is CASSVGGGIQYF. The full variable domain, its missing parts supplied by reference TRBV9 and TRBJ2-4, is DSGVTQTPKHLITATGQRVTLRCSPRSGDLSVYWYQQSLDQGLQFLIQYYNGEERAKGNILERFSAQQFPDLHSELNLSSLELGDSALYFCASSVGGGIQYFGAGTRLSVL.

This clone was detected only a few times. The rearrangement uses TRBV2 and TRBJ1-2; 9 nucleotides align to TRBD1. V shed 6 bases, J shed 0 bases, and the junction held 5 bases outside the gene matches. CDR3 length: 15 amino acids. CDR1 and CDR2 from the germline V gene are SNHLY and FYNNEI. The CDR3 DNA sequence: TGTGCCAGCAGGACCGGGACAGGGACTAACTATGGCTACACCTTC. Translated, it gives CASRTGTGTNYGYTF. The variable domain in full, completed from reference TRBV2 and TRBJ1-2, reads EPEVTQTPSHQVTQMGQEVILRCVPISNHLYFYWYRQILGQKVEFLVSFYNNEISEKSEIFDDQFSVERPDGSNFTLKIRSTKLEDSAMYFCASRTGTGTNYGYTFGSGTRLTVV.

The rearrangement links TRBV7-9 to TRBJ1-4; D is possibly TRBD1 (6 bases). The germline V gene encodes CDR1 SEHNR and CDR2 FQNEAQ (reference sequence). This CDR3 spans 11 amino acids. The germline V and J ends were trimmed by 11 bases and 11 bases, with 15 bases remaining between them. CDR3 nucleotides: TGTGCCGTCCGGGCAGGGGAGAAACTGTTTTTT. Translation: CAVRAGEKLFF. Full variable domain (missing parts from reference TRBV7-9 and TRBJ1-4): DTGVSQNPRHKITKRGQNVTFRCDPISEHNRLYWYRQTLGQGPEFLTYFQNEAQLEKSRLLSDRFSAERPKGSFSTLEIQRTEQGDSAMYLCAVRAGEKLFFGSGTQLSVL.

Here the CDR3 reads CASSPTGVRETQYF. The CDR3 DNA reads as TGTGCCAGCAGCCCAACAGGGGTTAGAGAGACCCAGTACTTC. The V call is TRBV7-7, the J call TRBJ2-5; 7 bases fit TRBD1. Germline assignment: CDR1 SSHAT and CDR2 FNYEAQ (reference sequence). The CDR3 sequence is 14 residues long. V shed 5 bases and J 4 bases; nucleotides not matched to a gene: 7.

The chain uses TRBV18 and TRBJ2-2, with 7 bases that match TRBD1. Germline V CDR1 and CDR2: KGHSH, LQKENI. The trim removed 0 bases at V and 7 bases at J, leaving 5 bases unmatched. There are 15 residues in the CDR3. The CDR3 here is CASSPPRQGGGELFF. The CDR3 coding sequence is TGTGCCAGCTCACCACCGCGACAGGGCGGCGGGGAGCTGTTTTTT.

The chain uses TRBV4-2 and TRBJ1-1; D unclear. CDR1 is LGHNA, CDR2 YNFKEQ, per germline. This CDR3 is built from 15 residues. Trimming shortened V by 1 base and J by 7 bases, and 16 bases separated the two germline ends. In DNA, the CDR3 is TGTGCCAGCAGCCAAGTTGTGCAGGCACCAATTGAAGCTTTCTTT. Translating gives CASSQVVQAPIEAFF.

V gene TRBV9 combines with J gene TRBJ2-7; D unclear. This CDR3 comprises 14 residues. V was clipped by 6 bases and J by 2 bases, with 15 bases between them. Germline lookup yields CDR1 SGDLS and CDR2 YYNGEE. The CDR3: CASKVPGSAYEQYF. The CDR3 region has the DNA TGTGCCAGCAAGGTCCCCGGGTCCGCCTACGAGCAGTACTTC.

V usage is TRBV3-1 (or the pseudogene TRBV3-2) and J usage is TRBJ2-1, with TRBD2 matching over 7 bases. CDR3 length equals 17 residues. The V and J ends lost 4 bases and 8 bases, in that order; junction bases with no gene match: 17. Germline-derived CDR1 and CDR2 are LGHDT and YNNKEL (reference sequence). In DNA, the CDR3 is TGTGCCAGCAGCCCTCACCTAGCGGTGGCTGCTGTTCATGAGCAGTTCTTC. It is translated as CASSPHLAVAAVHEQFF.

CDR3: CASNTGFGNTIYF. Written as DNA, the CDR3 is TGTGCCAGTAACACAGGTTTTGGAAACACCATATATTTT. The chain combines TRBV19 with TRBJ1-3, with D possibly TRBD1 on 5 matching bases. The germline gives CDR1 LNHDA, CDR2 SQIVND (reference sequence). The CDR3 length is 13 residues. Trimming cost V 7 bases and J 3 bases, with 10 bases left between them.

J is TRBJ1-1 and V is TRBV6-5, with D possibly being TRBD1 (6 bases). The V end was cut by 7 bases, the J end by 9 bases, with 12 bases between. Per germline, CDR1 MNHEY and CDR2 SVGAGI. The CDR3 loop spans 11 amino acids. DNA for the CDR3: TGTGCCAGCAATGCCGACAGGAAAGCTTTCTTT. Protein product: CASNADRKAFF.

The genes are TRBV2 and TRBJ1-6; 7 nucleotides match TRBD1. Germline trimming cut 6 bases from V and 10 bases from J; bases unmatched to any gene: 6. The CDR3 spans 13 residues. Germline values: CDR1 SNHLY, CDR2 FYNNEI. CDR3 sequence reads: CASRRTGESPLHF. The CDR3 DNA sequence: TGTGCCAGCAGACGAACAGGGGAATCACCCCTCCACTTT.

The chain uses TRBV5-1 and TRBJ2-7; 11 bases agree with TRBD2. The CDR3 length is 15 residues. V shed 2 bases and J 9 bases; nucleotides not matched to a gene: 10. Germline lookup yields CDR1 SGHRS and CDR2 YFSETQ. CDR3 sequence: CASSLAWTSGPPQYF. The CDR3 DNA reads as TGCGCCAGCAGCTTAGCCTGGACTAGCGGGCCTCCGCAGTACTTC.

The chain couples TRBV9 to TRBJ2-5; unclear D gene. V gave up 0 bases and J gave up 5 bases, with 14 bases separating them. CDR3 size: 15 residues. In germline, CDR1 is SGDLS, CDR2 YYNGEE. CDR3: CASSVGGVVRETQYF. CDR3 in DNA: TGTGCCAGCAGCGTAGGAGGAGTAGTTCGGGAGACCCAGTACTTC.

The J gene is TRBJ2-3, the V gene TRBV23-1; 9 bases line up with TRBD2. TRBV23-1 is given ORF status, its function remaining uncertain. There are 16 residues in the CDR3. The V and J ends lost 8 bases and 2 bases, in that order; junction bases with no gene match: 11. The CDR3 loop reads CASRSMTSGFTDTQYF. Here the CDR3 DNA reads TGCGCCAGCCGTTCAATGACTAGCGGTTTCACAGATACGCAGTATTTT.

The rearrangement joins TRBV2 to TRBJ2-7; 7 positions agree with TRBD1. CDR3 size: 13 residues. V lost 8 bases and J lost 3; bases outside the gene matches: 7. Germline lookup yields CDR1 SNHLY and CDR2 FYNNEI. CDR3 region: CASCGDRNYEQYF. The CDR3 DNA reads TGTGCCAGCTGTGGGGACAGAAACTACGAGCAGTACTTC.

This chain links TRBV7-9 with TRBJ1-5, with 8 bases fitting TRBD1. The ends lost 5 bases at V and 7 bases at J; junction bases unmatched: 10. Germline assignment: CDR1 SEHNR and CDR2 FQNEAQ (reference sequence). The CDR3 extends over 15 amino acids. For the CDR3, the DNA is TGTGCCAGCAGCCGAGATGGACAGGGCAGGCAGCCCCAGCATTTT. It translates to CASSRDGQGRQPQHF.

The J gene is TRBJ1-5, the V gene TRBV5-1; 8 positions agree with TRBD1. The CDR3 totals 15 residues. Per germline, CDR1 SGHRS and CDR2 YFSETQ. V lost 0 bases and J lost 9; bases outside the gene matches: 8. DNA of the CDR3: TGCGCCAGCAGCTTGGGTGCAGGGGGCTCGGGGCCCCAGCATTTT. Its protein is CASSLGAGGSGPQHF.

On this clone: The junction and the germline gene differ at one end; a read error may be behind it. The chain recombines TRBV5-6 with TRBJ2-7; 8 bases fit TRBD1. CDR1 and CDR2 from the germline V gene are SGHDT and YYEEEE. This CDR3 spans 13 amino acids. The CDR3 reads CASSLGRDRQGDF. The CDR3 nucleotides are TGTGCCAGCAGCTTGGGTCGGGACAGGCAAGGGGATTTC. Full variable domain (outside the CDR3, taken from reference TRBV5-6 and TRBJ2-7): DAGVTQSPTHLIKTRGQQVTLRCSPKSGHDTVSWYQQALGQGPQFIFQYYEEEERQRGNFPDRFSGHQFPNYSSELNVNALLLGDSALYLCASSLGRDRQGDFGPGTRLTVT.

This sequence joins TRBV10-1 and TRBJ2-2, with D possibly matching TRBD2 (6 bases). This CDR3 spans 14 amino acids. The V and J ends lost 4 bases and 2 bases respectively, with 8 bases between them. The germline CDR1 and CDR2 sequences are WNHNN and SYGVQD (reference sequence). The CDR3 sequence: CASSVGGNTGELFF. CDR3 DNA sequence: TGCGCCAGCAGTGTCGGGGGTAACACCGGGGAGCTGTTTTTT.